The 25 T cell receptor beta chains presented below share a single source sample, sequenced in a study of blood T cell repertoires in COVID-19 (TCRdb year 2020). The library was made by the immunoSEQ multiplex PCR assay. The table comes from immuneACCESS by way of TCRdb, which keeps in-frame sequences with V and J called. Part of the clones is missing from these tables; in studies checked, under half for an unresolved V gene and the rest for unknown reasons. This sample gives about 170,000 clones in total; around 90% of them show up just once. Around 5% of the sample is held by the ten biggest clonotypes. The sequencing input was peripheral blood. The receptor source for this set is a young man with COVID-19, enrolled during active disease.

This rearrangement joins TRBV30 to TRBJ2-7; D is undetermined. Per germline, CDR1 GTSNPN and CDR2 SVGIG (reference sequence). Trimming took 1 base from V and 3 from J, leaving 10 bases between them. This CDR3 spans 13 amino acids. CDR3 sequence: CAWSALLGYEQYF. In DNA, the CDR3 is TGTGCCTGGAGTGCCCTTCTCGGCTACGAGCAGTACTTC.

This clone turned up a few times. The rearrangement links TRBV18 to TRBJ2-5; maybe TRBD1 (5 bases). Deletions cut 3 bases from V and 4 bases from J, with 15 bases between. This CDR3 has 15 amino acids. Germline assignment: CDR1 KGHSH and CDR2 LQKENI. The chain's CDR3 is CASSPGLTKLETQYF. CDR3 coding DNA: TGTGCCAGCTCACCGGGGCTGACCAAACTAGAGACCCAGTACTTC. Variable domain in full (rest from reference TRBV18 and TRBJ2-5): NAGVMQNPRHLVRRRGQEARLRCSPMKGHSHVYWYRQLPEEGLKFMVYLQKENIIDESGMPKERFSAEFPKEGPSILRIQQVVRGDSAAYFCASSPGLTKLETQYFGPGTRLLVL.

This clone was counted between two and nine times. The CDR3 DNA sequence: TGTGCCAGCAGTCCTCTAGCGGGAGCATACAATGAGCAGTTCTTC. Amino acids: CASSPLAGAYNEQFF. The gene calls are TRBV7-3 and TRBJ2-1; 10 bases align to TRBD2. The junction had 6 bases not matched to a gene; V was cut back by 6 bases and J by 4 bases. This CDR3 is 15 amino acids long. CDR1 and CDR2 from the germline V gene are SGHTA and FQGTGA.

This clone has more than one count but fewer than ten. The V gene is TRBV19, the J gene TRBJ1-2; 7 positions match TRBD1. Trimming took 7 bases from V and 5 from J; bases not matched to a gene: 4. The CDR3 extends over 12 amino acids. Germline V gives CDR1 LNHDA, CDR2 SQIVND (reference sequence). CDR3 coding DNA: TGTGCCAGTACGGTGGGACAGTATGGCTACACCTTC. It translates to CASTVGQYGYTF.

The CDR3 DNA is TGTGCCAGCAGTCCCCGGGGAGGGGGATCCTCTGGAAACACCATATATTTT. Encoded protein: CASSPRGGGSSGNTIYF. This chain connects TRBV28 to TRBJ1-3, with a possible D match to TRBD1 (6 bases). CDR3 length: 17 residues. Germline assignment: CDR1 MDHEN and CDR2 SYDVKM. Trimming cost V 5 bases and J 0 bases, with 17 bases left between them.

The chain is built from TRBV5-6 and TRBJ1-1, with 10 bases fitting TRBD1. The CDR3 is 14 amino acids. Trimming cost V 0 bases and J 8 bases; bases outside gene matches: 4. Germline V lookup: CDR1 SGHDT, CDR2 YYEEEE. Written as DNA, the CDR3 is TGTGCCAGCAGCTTGGCCGCGGGACAGGGGGAAGCTTTCTTT. It specifies CASSLAAGQGEAFF.

The V gene is TRBV28, the J gene TRBJ2-1, with no clear D. The CDR3 spans 14 residues. V was clipped by 2 bases and J by 4 bases, with 9 bases between them. Germline V gene lookup returns CDR1 MDHEN and CDR2 SYDVKM. The CDR3 here is CASSLEAAYNEQFF. CDR3 nucleotide sequence: TGTGCCAGCAGTTTAGAGGCAGCGTACAATGAGCAGTTCTTC.

The chain uses TRBV5-5 and TRBJ1-6; possibly TRBD1 for D (5 bases). The V end lost 4 bases, the J end lost 4 bases, and 9 bases lay between the germline ends. CDR1 and CDR2 (germline): SGHKS, YYEKEE (reference sequence). The length of the CDR3 is 14 residues. The CDR3 here is CASSPTAYNSPLHF. For the CDR3, the DNA is TGTGCCAGCAGCCCGACAGCTTATAATTCACCCCTCCACTTT. The whole variable domain, filled in from reference TRBV5-5 and TRBJ1-6, reads DAGVTQSPTHLIKTRGQQVTLRCSPISGHKSVSWYQQVLGQGPQFIFQYYEKEERGRGNFPDRFSARQFPNYSSELNVNALLLGDSALYLCASSPTAYNSPLHFGNGTRLTVT.

V usage is TRBV15 and J usage is TRBJ1-1; the D is unclear. Trimming cost V 0 bases and J 5 bases, with 10 bases left between them. The V gene's germline CDR1 is LNHNV and CDR2 YYDKDF (reference sequence). This CDR3 region has 14 residues. The CDR3 coding sequence is TGTGCCACCAGCAGAGATTTTGGAGCGACTGAAGCTTTCTTT. It yields the protein CATSRDFGATEAFF. Full variable domain (outside the CDR3, taken from reference TRBV15 and TRBJ1-1): DAMVIQNPRYQVTQFGKPVTLSCSQTLNHNVMYWYQQKSSQAPKLLFHYYDKDFNNEADTPDNFQSRRPNTSFCFLDIRSPGLGDTAMYLCATSRDFGATEAFFGQGTRLTVV.

This rearrangement joins TRBV24-1 to TRBJ1-5; maybe TRBD1 (5 bases). The CDR3 length is 12 residues. V dropped 7 bases and J dropped 8 bases, with 11 bases sitting between them. Germline V CDR1 and CDR2: KGHDR, SFDVKD. The CDR3 spells CATRGGSEPQHF. The CDR3 coding sequence is TGTGCCACCAGGGGGGGGTCGGAGCCCCAGCATTTT.

The chain joins TRBV6-2 or TRBV6-3 to TRBJ2-7; 11 bases agree with TRBD2. Trimming at V came to 6 bases and at J to 3 bases, leaving 10 bases not matched to a gene. The germline V gene encodes CDR1 MNHEY and CDR2 SVGEGT. The CDR3 sequence is 16 residues long. The DNA for the CDR3 is TGTGCCAGCAGCCCTAGACTAGCGGGAAAATACTACGAGCAGTACTTC. It encodes CASSPRLAGKYYEQYF.

The chain employs TRBV4-3 and TRBJ1-1, with a weak D call TRBD1 (6 bases). Germline CDR1 reads LGHNA; CDR2 reads YSLEER. V gave up 0 bases and J gave up 3 bases, with 14 bases separating them. The CDR3 covers 16 residues. CDR3: CASSQDWRGGDTEAFF. Written as DNA, the CDR3 is TGCGCCAGCAGCCAAGATTGGAGAGGGGGGGACACTGAAGCTTTCTTT.

This clone was observed a single time. The chain employs TRBV11-3 and TRBJ2-1, with D possibly TRBD1 on 5 matching bases. The CDR3 has 16 residues. V was trimmed by 4 bases and J by 0 bases, leaving 13 bases between them. The germline V gene encodes CDR1 SGHNT and CDR2 YENEEA. CDR3 in DNA: TGTGCCAGCAGCTCTGGACAATCCAGCTCCTACAATGAGCAGTTCTTC. Its protein is CASSSGQSSSYNEQFF. Together with reference TRBV11-3 and TRBJ2-1, the CDR3 gives the full variable domain: EAGVVQSPRYKIIEKKQPVAFWCNPISGHNTLYWYLQNLGQGPELLIRYENEEAVDDSQLPKDRFSAERLKGVDSTLKIQPAELGDSAVYLCASSSGQSSSYNEQFFGPGTRLTVL.

This clone was counted only a few times. The chain combines TRBV18 with TRBJ1-3; 9 bases align to TRBD1. Per the germline V gene, CDR1 is KGHSH and CDR2 is LQKENI. J was trimmed by 1 base and V by 3 bases; bases with no gene match: 13. This CDR3 has 19 amino acids. CDR3 amino acids: CASSPKTGGRGFSGNTIYF. CDR3 coding DNA: TGTGCCAGCTCACCTAAGACAGGGGGGCGCGGATTTTCTGGAAACACCATATATTTT.

The J gene is TRBJ2-1, the V gene TRBV6-4, with no clear D. The CDR3 consists of 17 residues. Trimming took 1 base from V and 5 from J, leaving 18 bases between them. CDR1 is MRHNA, CDR2 SNTAGT, per germline. This chain's CDR3 is CASSDLGQVPLDNEQFF. In DNA form, the CDR3 reads TGTGCCAGCAGTGACTTAGGTCAGGTACCCTTAGACAATGAGCAGTTCTTC.

The rearrangement links TRBV24-1 to TRBJ2-7, with 7 bases that match TRBD2. Trimming took 4 bases from V and 1 from J; bases not matched to a gene: 12. Germline CDR1 reads KGHDR; CDR2 reads SFDVKD. The CDR3 contains 17 residues. CDR3 sequence reads: CATSDPKGGSDSYEQYF. The CDR3 bases are TGTGCCACCAGTGACCCGAAGGGCGGGAGCGATTCCTACGAGCAGTACTTC.

The CDR3, as DNA: TGCAGTGCTAGTCAACCCTTCTCAGTGGGAGACTCCTACGAGCAGTACTTC. This translates into CSASQPFSVGDSYEQYF. V gene TRBV20-1 combines with J gene TRBJ2-7; possibly TRBD2 for D (5 bases). Per germline, CDR1 DFQATT and CDR2 SNEGSKA (reference sequence). This CDR3 contains 17 residues. V shed 3 bases and J shed 0 bases, with 21 bases lying between them.

The J gene is TRBJ2-1, the V gene TRBV14; TRBD2 agrees at 11 bases. After removal of 0 bases from V and 4 bases from J, the junction contained 8 bases not matched to a gene. In germline, CDR1 is SGHDN, CDR2 FVKESK. This CDR3 comprises 18 residues. The CDR3 sequence: CASSQDRTSGSGYNEQFF. The CDR3 DNA reads TGTGCCAGCAGCCAAGATAGAACTAGCGGGAGTGGTTACAATGAGCAGTTCTTC.

The chain couples TRBV27 to TRBJ2-1, with TRBD2 matching over 10 bases. The trim removed 4 bases at V and 9 bases at J, leaving 9 bases unmatched. The CDR3 has 15 amino acids. Germline loops: CDR1 MNHEY, CDR2 SMNVEV (reference sequence). The CDR3 protein is CASSSYLAGVGEQFF. CDR3 DNA sequence: TGTGCCAGCAGTTCTTATCTAGCGGGAGTGGGTGAGCAGTTCTTC.

The J gene is TRBJ1-2, the V gene TRBV6-2 or TRBV6-3; D unresolved. With 5 bases removed from V and 5 bases from J, the gap between germline ends came to 9 bases. Germline CDR1 MNHEY, CDR2 SVGEGT. This CDR3 spans 12 amino acids. The DNA of the CDR3 is TGTGCCAGCAGTCTGGGCCTATATGGCTACACCTTC. It translates to CASSLGLYGYTF.

By share of the sample, this clone is medium-sized (0.01 to 0.1%). V usage is TRBV29-1 and J usage is TRBJ2-3, with 13 positions matching TRBD2. CDR3 length equals 17 residues. Germline-derived CDR1 and CDR2 are SQVTM and ANQGSEA. V gave up 6 bases and J gave up 1 base; unmatched junction bases: 10. The CDR3 nucleotides are TGCAGCGTCGTACTAGCGGGAGGGCCCTCGGGCACAGATACGCAGTATTTT. Amino acid sequence: CSVVLAGGPSGTDTQYF.

The rearrangement joins TRBV7-8 to TRBJ2-2; D may be TRBD1 (6 bases). The germline V and J ends were trimmed by 3 bases and 7 bases, with 9 bases remaining between them. The CDR3 length is 13 residues. Germline V CDR1 and CDR2: SGHVS, FQNEAQ. The CDR3 DNA sequence: TGTGCCAGCAGCTTTGGGGGCCGCGGGGAGCTGTTTTTT. Translation: CASSFGGRGELFF.

As regards this clone: Sequence at one end of the junction differs from germline and may be a read error. This chain uses TRBV18 with TRBJ1-4; no definite D call. Looked up from germline, CDR1 is KGHSH and CDR2 is LQKENI. CDR3 length equals 12 residues. The CDR3 here is CASSPSSEKLLF. Written as DNA, the CDR3 is TGTGCCAGCTCACCTAGCTCCGAGAAACTGCTTTTT.

This sequence joins TRBV29-1 and TRBJ2-3, with a possible D match to TRBD1 (5 bases). The V end was cut by 3 bases, the J end by 6 bases, with 10 bases between. The CDR3 sequence is 12 residues long. Per the germline V gene, CDR1 is SQVTM and CDR2 is ANQGSEA. The CDR3 here is CSVDQGRDTQYF. The CDR3 DNA follows: TGCAGCGTTGATCAGGGTCGGGATACGCAGTATTTT.

The chain is built from TRBV11-1 and TRBJ2-7; TRBD1 might be the D (6 bases). The CDR3 contains 15 residues. Looked up from germline, CDR1 is SGHAT and CDR2 is FQDESV (reference sequence). With 1 base removed from V and 5 bases from J, the gap between germline ends came to 15 bases. The CDR3 protein is CASSLEQGTAHEQYF. Written as DNA, the CDR3 is TGTGCCAGCAGCTTAGAACAGGGTACAGCGCACGAGCAGTACTTC.